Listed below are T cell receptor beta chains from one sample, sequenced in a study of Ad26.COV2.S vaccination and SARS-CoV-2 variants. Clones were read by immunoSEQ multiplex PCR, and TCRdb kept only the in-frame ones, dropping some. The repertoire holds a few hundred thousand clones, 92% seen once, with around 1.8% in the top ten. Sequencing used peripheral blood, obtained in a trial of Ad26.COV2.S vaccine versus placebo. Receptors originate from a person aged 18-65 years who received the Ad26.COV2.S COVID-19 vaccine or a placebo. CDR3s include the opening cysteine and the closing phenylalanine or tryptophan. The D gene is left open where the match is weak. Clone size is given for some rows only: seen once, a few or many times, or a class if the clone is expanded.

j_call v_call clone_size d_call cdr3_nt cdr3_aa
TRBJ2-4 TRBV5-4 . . TGTGCCAGCAGCCCCAAAGGTGGAGAAAACATTCAGTACTTC CASSPKGGENIQYF
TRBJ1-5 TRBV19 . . TGTGCCAGTAGTATAGAGGGGGCCAATCAGCCCCAGCATTTT CASSIEGANQPQHF
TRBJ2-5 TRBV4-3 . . TGCGCCAGCAGCCAAGATGGGGGTATCGGGGAGACCCAGTACTTC CASSQDGGIGETQYF
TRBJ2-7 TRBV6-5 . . TGTGCCAGCACGGACAGCGCCTACGAGCAGTACTTC CASTDSAYEQYF
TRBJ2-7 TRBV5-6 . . TGTGCCAGCAGCTTGGCTAGCTACGAGCAGTACTTC CASSLASYEQYF
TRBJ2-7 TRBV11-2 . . TGTGCCAGCAGCGTATCGTACGAGCAGTACTTC CASSVSYEQYF
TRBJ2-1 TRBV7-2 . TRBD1 TGTGCCAGCAGCTCCGACAGGGGTTACGAGAATGAGCAGTTCTTC CASSSDRGYENEQFF
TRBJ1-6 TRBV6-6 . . TGTGCCAGCAGTCCTCCGGGGGACGGGTCACCCCTCCACTTT CASSPPGDGSPLHF
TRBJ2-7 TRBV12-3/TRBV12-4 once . TGTGCCAGCAGTTTAAGGGGCGGCTACGAGCAGTACTTC CASSLRGGYEQYF
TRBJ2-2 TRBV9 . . TGTGCCAGCAGCGTACTAAGCAACCCCGGCTATTTCTCCGGGGAGCTGTTTTTT CASSVLSNPGYFSGELFF
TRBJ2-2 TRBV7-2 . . TGTGCCAGCAGCTTAGTTTCGGGGATCGGCACCGGGGAGCTGTTTTTT CASSLVSGIGTGELFF
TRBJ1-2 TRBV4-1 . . TGCGCCAGCAGCCAAGGATTTATGGGCCCCGGGCAGGGCTACACCTTC CASSQGFMGPGQGYTF
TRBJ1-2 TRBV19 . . TGTGCCAGTAGTATATTGGGTGGGGACTATGGCTACACCTTC CASSILGGDYGYTF
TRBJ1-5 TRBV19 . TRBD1 TGTGCCAGTAGCACGGGACAGGGGGTTTTTGGTAGTCAGCCCCAGCATTTT CASSTGQGVFGSQPQHF
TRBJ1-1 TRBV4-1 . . TGCGCCAGCAGCCTGGAGCAAGCCCCCACTGAAGCTTTCTTT CASSLEQAPTEAFF
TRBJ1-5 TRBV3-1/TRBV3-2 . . TGTGCCAGCGAGAAACCCCATCAGCCCCAGCATTTT CASEKPHQPQHF